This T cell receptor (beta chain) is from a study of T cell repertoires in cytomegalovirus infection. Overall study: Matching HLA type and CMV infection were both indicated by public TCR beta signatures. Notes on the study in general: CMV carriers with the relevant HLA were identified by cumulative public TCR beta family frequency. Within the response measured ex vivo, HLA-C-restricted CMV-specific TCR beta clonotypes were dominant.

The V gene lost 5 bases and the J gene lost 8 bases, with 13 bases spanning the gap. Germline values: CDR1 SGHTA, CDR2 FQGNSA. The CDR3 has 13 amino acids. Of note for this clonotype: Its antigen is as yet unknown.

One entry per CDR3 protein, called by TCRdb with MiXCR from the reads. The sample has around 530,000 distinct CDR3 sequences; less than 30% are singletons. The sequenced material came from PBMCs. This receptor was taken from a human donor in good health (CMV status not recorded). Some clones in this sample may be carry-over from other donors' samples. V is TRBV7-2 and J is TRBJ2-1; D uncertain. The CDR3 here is CASSLNTIDEQFF. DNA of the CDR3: TGTGCCAGCAGCCTAAACACGATCGATGAGCAGTTCTTC.